Detailed here is one T cell receptor (beta chain). The CDR3 is 13 amino acids. V lost 3 bases and J lost 10, with 13 bases in between. This entry comes from a study of blood T cell repertoires in COVID-19. The assay was immunoSEQ multiplex PCR, and TCRdb's table has in-frame clones only and misses some. The table lists about 270,000 clones, 75% to 90% of them singletons. The receptor comes from a young woman who had recovered from COVID-19. Material for sequencing was PBMCs or T cells enriched from blood (not recorded which). The V call is TRBV12-3 or TRBV12-4, the J call TRBJ2-1; possible D gene TRBD2, 6 bases. This chain's CDR3 is CASSFRGGTEQFF. The DNA of the CDR3 is TGTGCCAGCAGTTTTCGTGGGGGGACCGAGCAGTTCTTC.